This paragraph covers one T cell receptor beta chain sequence. This CDR3 spans 11 amino acids. Trimming cost V 5 bases and J 7 bases, with 11 bases left between them. The germline V gene encodes CDR1 DFQATT and CDR2 SNEGSKA (reference sequence). This entry is derived from a study of T cell responses to AZD1222 COVID-19 vaccine. Here immunoSEQ multiplex PCR was the method, and the copy in TCRdb shows in-frame clones only, minus some. The sample includes tens of thousands of clones, about nine tenths of them seen just once. This sequence originates from an adult in good health. The starting material was peripheral blood, obtained on day 0 of AZD1222 vaccination. V and J are TRBV20-1 and TRBJ1-1; D possibly corresponds to TRBD1 (6 bases). Here the CDR3 reads CSAQRTDEAFF. The CDR3, as DNA: TGCAGTGCTCAGAGGACAGATGAAGCTTTCTTT.